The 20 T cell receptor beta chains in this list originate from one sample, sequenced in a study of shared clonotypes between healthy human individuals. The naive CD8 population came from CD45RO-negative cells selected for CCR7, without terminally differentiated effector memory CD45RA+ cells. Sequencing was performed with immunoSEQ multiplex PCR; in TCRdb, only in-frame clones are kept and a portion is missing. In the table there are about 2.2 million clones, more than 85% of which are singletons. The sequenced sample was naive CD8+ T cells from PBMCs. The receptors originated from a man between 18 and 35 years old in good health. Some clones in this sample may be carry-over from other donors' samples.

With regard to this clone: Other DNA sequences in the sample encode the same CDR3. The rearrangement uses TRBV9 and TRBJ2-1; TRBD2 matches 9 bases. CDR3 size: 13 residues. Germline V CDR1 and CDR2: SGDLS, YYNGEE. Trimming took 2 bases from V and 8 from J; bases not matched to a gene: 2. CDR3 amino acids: CASSVRGGDEQFF. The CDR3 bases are TGTGCCAGCAGCGTGCGGGGGGGTGATGAGCAGTTCTTC.

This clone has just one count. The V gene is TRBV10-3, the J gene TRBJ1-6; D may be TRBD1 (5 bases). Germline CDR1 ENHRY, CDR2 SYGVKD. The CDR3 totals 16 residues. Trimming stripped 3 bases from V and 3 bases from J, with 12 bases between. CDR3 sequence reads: CAISDQPGYYNSPLHF. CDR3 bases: TGTGCCATCAGTGATCAGCCAGGGTACTATAATTCACCCCTCCACTTT.

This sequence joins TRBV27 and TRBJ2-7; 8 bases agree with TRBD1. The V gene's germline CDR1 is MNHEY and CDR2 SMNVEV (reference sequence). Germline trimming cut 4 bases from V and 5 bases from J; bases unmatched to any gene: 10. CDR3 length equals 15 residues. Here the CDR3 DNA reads TGTGCCAGCAGTTCCCCCGGGACAGGCCCCGACGAGCAGTACTTC. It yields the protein CASSSPGTGPDEQYF.

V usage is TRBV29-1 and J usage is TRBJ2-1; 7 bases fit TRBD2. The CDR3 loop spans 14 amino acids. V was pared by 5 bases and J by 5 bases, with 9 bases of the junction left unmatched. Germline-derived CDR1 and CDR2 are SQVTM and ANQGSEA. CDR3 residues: CSVIAGLLDNEQFF. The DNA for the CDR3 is TGCAGCGTTATAGCGGGTCTTTTGGACAATGAGCAGTTCTTC.

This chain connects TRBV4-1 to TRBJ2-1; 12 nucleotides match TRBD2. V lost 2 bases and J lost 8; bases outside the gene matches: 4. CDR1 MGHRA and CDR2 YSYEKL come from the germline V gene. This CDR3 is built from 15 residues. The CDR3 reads CASSQRTSGTDEQFF. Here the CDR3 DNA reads TGCGCCAGCAGCCAACGGACTAGCGGGACCGATGAGCAGTTCTTC.

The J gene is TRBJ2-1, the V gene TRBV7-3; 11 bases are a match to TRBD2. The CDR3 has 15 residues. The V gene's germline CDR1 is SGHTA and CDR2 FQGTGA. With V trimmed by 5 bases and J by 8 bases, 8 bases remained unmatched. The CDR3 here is CASSISGRAHDEQFF. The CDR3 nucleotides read TGTGCCAGCAGCATTAGCGGGAGGGCGCACGATGAGCAGTTCTTC. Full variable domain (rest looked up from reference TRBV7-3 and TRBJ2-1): GAGVSQTPSNKVTEKGKYVELRCDPISGHTALYWYRQSLGQGPEFLIYFQGTGAADDSGLPNDRFFAVRPEGSVSTLKIQRTERGDSAVYLCASSISGRAHDEQFFGPGTRLTVL.

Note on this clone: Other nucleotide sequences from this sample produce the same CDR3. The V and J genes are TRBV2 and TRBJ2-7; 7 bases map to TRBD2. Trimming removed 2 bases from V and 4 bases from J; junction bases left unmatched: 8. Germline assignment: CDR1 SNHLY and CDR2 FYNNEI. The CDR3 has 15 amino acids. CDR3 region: CASSEPWASGYEQYF. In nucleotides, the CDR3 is TGTGCCAGCAGTGAACCCTGGGCTAGCGGTTACGAGCAGTACTTC.

For the CDR3, the DNA is TGTGCCACCAGCAGAGATTATTCAGATTCCGATACGCAGTATTTT. Amino acids: CATSRDYSDSDTQYF. The chain is built from TRBV15 and TRBJ2-3; D is unresolved. The V gene's germline CDR1 is LNHNV and CDR2 YYDKDF (reference sequence). The ends were cut back, 0 bases at V and 6 bases at J, with 13 bases in the middle. The CDR3 is made up of 15 amino acids.

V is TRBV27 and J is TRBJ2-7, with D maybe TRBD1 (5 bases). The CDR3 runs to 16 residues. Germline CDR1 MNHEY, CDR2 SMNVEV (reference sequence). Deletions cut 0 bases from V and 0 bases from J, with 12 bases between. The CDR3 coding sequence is TGTGCCAGCAGTTTATCGAAGGGGCACAGCTCCTACGAGCAGTACTTC. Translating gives CASSLSKGHSSYEQYF.

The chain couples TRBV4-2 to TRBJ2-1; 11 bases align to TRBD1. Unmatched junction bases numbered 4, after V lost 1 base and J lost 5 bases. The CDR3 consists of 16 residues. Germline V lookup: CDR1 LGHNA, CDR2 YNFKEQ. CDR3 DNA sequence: TGTGCCAGCAGCCAAGGGTGGACAGGGGGCCACAATGAGCAGTTCTTC. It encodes CASSQGWTGGHNEQFF.

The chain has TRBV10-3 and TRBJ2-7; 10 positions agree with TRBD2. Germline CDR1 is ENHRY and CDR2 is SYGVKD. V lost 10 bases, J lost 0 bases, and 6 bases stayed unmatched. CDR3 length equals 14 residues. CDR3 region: CATGASGSSYEQYF. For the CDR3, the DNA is TGTGCCACCGGCGCTAGCGGGAGCTCCTACGAGCAGTACTTC.

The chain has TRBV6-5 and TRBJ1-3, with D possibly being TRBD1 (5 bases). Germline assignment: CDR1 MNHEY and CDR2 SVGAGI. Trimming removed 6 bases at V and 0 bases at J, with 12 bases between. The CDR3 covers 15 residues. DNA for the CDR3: TGTGCCAGCAGGTGGCGGGGGGGCTCTGGAAACACCATATATTTT. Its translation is CASRWRGGSGNTIYF.

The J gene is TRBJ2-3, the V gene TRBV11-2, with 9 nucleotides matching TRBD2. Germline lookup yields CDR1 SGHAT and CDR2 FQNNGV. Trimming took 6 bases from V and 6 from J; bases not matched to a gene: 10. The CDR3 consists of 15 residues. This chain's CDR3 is CASRDLSGRSDTQYF. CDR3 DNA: TGTGCCAGCAGGGACCTAAGCGGGAGGTCCGATACGCAGTATTTT.

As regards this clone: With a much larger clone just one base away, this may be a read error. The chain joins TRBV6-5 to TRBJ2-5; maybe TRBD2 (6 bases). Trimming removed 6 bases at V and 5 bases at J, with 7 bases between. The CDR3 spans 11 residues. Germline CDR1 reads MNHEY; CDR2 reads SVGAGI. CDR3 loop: CASREGETQYF. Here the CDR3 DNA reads TGTGCCAGCAGGGAGGGGGAGACCCAGTACTTC.

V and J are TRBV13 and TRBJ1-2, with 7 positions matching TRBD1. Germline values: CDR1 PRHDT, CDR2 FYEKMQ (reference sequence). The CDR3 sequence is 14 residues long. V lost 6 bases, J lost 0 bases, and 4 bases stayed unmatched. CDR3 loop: CASSTDRANYGYTF. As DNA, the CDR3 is TGTGCCAGCAGTACAGACAGGGCTAACTATGGCTACACCTTC. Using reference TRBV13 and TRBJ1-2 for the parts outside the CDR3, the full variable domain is AAGVIQSPRHLIKEKRETATLKCYPIPRHDTVYWYQQGPGQDPQFLISFYEKMQSDKGSIPDRFSAQQFSDYHSELNMSSLELGDSALYFCASSTDRANYGYTFGSGTRLTVV.

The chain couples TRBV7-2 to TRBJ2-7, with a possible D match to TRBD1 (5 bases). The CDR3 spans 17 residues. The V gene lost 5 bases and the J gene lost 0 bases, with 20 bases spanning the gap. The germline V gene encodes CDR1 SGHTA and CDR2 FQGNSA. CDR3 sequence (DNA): TGTGCCAGCAGCCCCGTGGGGCAGGTTGGGCCCTCCTACGAGCAGTACTTC. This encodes CASSPVGQVGPSYEQYF.

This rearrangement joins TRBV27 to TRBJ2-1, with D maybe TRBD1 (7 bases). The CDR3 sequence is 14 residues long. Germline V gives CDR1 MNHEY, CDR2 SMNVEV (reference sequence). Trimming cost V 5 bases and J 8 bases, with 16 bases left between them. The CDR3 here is CASSTTGEADEQFF. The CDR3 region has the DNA TGTGCCAGCAGTACAACAGGGGAGGCCGATGAGCAGTTCTTC.

The CDR3, as DNA: TGCGCCAGCAGCCAGCCCGTCCCGGGAGAAAAACTGTTTTTT. Amino acid sequence: CASSQPVPGEKLFF. The chain links TRBV4-1 to TRBJ1-4; D ambiguous. The germline V gene encodes CDR1 MGHRA and CDR2 YSYEKL. The ends were cut back, 3 bases at V and 8 bases at J, with 13 bases in the middle. The CDR3 loop spans 14 amino acids.

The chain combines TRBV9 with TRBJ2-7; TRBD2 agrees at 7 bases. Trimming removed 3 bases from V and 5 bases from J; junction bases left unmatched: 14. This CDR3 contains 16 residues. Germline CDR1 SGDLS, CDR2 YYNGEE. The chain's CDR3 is CASSAKPTSYGDEQYF. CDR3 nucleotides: TGTGCCAGCAGCGCCAAACCGACTAGCTACGGGGACGAGCAGTACTTC. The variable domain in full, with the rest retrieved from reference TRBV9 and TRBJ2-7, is DSGVTQTPKHLITATGQRVTLRCSPRSGDLSVYWYQQSLDQGLQFLIQYYNGEERAKGNILERFSAQQFPDLHSELNLSSLELGDSALYFCASSAKPTSYGDEQYFGPGTRLTVT.

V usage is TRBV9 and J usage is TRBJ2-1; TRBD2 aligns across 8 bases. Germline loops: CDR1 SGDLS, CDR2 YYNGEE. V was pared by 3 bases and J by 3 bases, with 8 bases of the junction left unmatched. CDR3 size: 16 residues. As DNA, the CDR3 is TGTGCCAGCAGCGAAAACAGCGGGAGTGGCTACAATGAGCAGTTCTTC. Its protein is CASSENSGSGYNEQFF.